Presented here are 11 T cell receptor beta chains from one specimen sequenced in a study of T cell changes during pregnancy in multiple sclerosis. Assay: immunoSEQ multiplex PCR; the TCRdb copy retains only in-frame clones and omits some. The table records under 150,000 clones, 95% to 98% of them present only once. Sequenced here: peripheral blood, sampled after pregnancy. All receptors derive from a female donor with multiple sclerosis, enrolled in a pregnancy study.

The chain couples TRBV4-2 to TRBJ2-7; 11 positions match TRBD2. Unmatched junction bases numbered 3, after V lost 2 bases and J lost 3 bases. This CDR3 comprises 15 residues. Germline values: CDR1 LGHNA, CDR2 YNFKEQ. CDR3 sequence reads: CASSQSTSGSYEQYF. The CDR3 region has the DNA TGTGCCAGCAGCCAAAGTACTAGCGGGAGCTACGAGCAGTACTTC.

V is TRBV6-6 and J is TRBJ2-7, with D possibly TRBD2 on 5 matching bases. Germline-derived CDR1 and CDR2 are MNHNY and SVGAGI (reference sequence). With 6 bases removed from V and 3 bases from J, the gap between germline ends came to 15 bases. The CDR3 spans 14 residues. The CDR3 protein is CASSRLGRDYEQYF. The CDR3 DNA is TGTGCCAGCAGCCGCCTGGGGAGAGACTACGAGCAGTACTTC.

This clone was observed once. The chain employs TRBV7-2 and TRBJ2-3, with 11 bases that match TRBD2. The CDR3 is 16 residues long. The ends lost 6 bases at V and 3 bases at J; junction bases unmatched: 8. CDR1 is SGHTA and CDR2 is FQGNSA in the germline V gene. The CDR3 loop is CASRSTSGSGTDTQYF. The CDR3 nucleotides read TGTGCCAGCAGAAGCACTAGCGGGAGTGGGACAGATACGCAGTATTTT.

The chain is built from TRBV23-1 and TRBJ2-7, with 10 bases aligning to TRBD1. TRBV23-1 is marked as an open reading frame, function uncertain. V lost 0 bases to trimming and J lost 3 bases; unmatched junction nucleotides: 11. The CDR3 is 18 amino acids. The CDR3 region is CASSQSRAEWDRGYEQYF. The DNA of the CDR3 is TGCGCCAGCAGTCAATCCCGGGCGGAGTGGGACAGGGGCTACGAGCAGTACTTC.

V usage is TRBV6-1 and J usage is TRBJ2-6; D possibly corresponds to TRBD1 (6 bases). Trimming removed 2 bases at V and 3 bases at J, with 17 bases between. Germline assignment: CDR1 MNHNS and CDR2 SASEGT. This CDR3 spans 18 amino acids. CDR3 in amino acids: CASSEWPGAHSGANVLTF. The CDR3 DNA reads as TGTGCCAGCAGTGAATGGCCAGGGGCGCATAGTGGGGCCAACGTCCTGACTTTC.

V and J are TRBV7-8 and TRBJ2-3, with D tentatively TRBD1 (6 bases). There are 14 residues in the CDR3. CDR1 is SGHVS and CDR2 is FQNEAQ in the germline V gene. With 6 bases removed from V and 1 base from J, the gap between germline ends came to 11 bases. The chain's CDR3 is CASSNREGTDTQYF. CDR3 coding DNA: TGTGCCAGCAGTAACAGGGAAGGCACAGATACGCAGTATTTT.

The chain couples TRBV11-2 to TRBJ2-7; unclear D gene. The CDR3 is made up of 11 amino acids. The V end was cut by 4 bases, the J end by 1 base, with 2 bases between. Germline V gene lookup returns CDR1 SGHAT and CDR2 FQNNGV. The CDR3 coding sequence is TGTGCCAGCAGCTCTTCCTACGAGCAGTACTTC. The encoded protein is CASSSSYEQYF.

This clone has a single count. The J gene is TRBJ2-5, the V gene TRBV4-1; no clear D gene. The CDR3 totals 13 residues. The V gene lost 1 base and the J gene lost 5 bases, with 8 bases spanning the gap. Germline V gene lookup returns CDR1 MGHRA and CDR2 YSYEKL. The CDR3 sequence: CASSQVRQETQYF. CDR3 bases: TGCGCCAGCAGCCAAGTTCGTCAGGAGACCCAGTACTTC.

The chain has TRBV7-6 and TRBJ2-7, with 8 nucleotides matching TRBD1. J lost 3 bases, V lost 3 bases, and 4 bases had no gene match. The CDR3 has 14 residues. Germline V gene data show CDR1 as SGHVS and CDR2 as FNYEAQ. CDR3 nucleotides: TGTGCCAGCAGCTTGAACGACAGGGGCTACGAGCAGTACTTC. Translation: CASSLNDRGYEQYF.

This clone was found once. This chain uses TRBV30 with TRBJ2-7; 11 bases are a match to TRBD2. The CDR3 loop spans 14 amino acids. V was clipped by 2 bases and J by 6 bases; unmatched bases: 6. Looked up from germline, CDR1 is GTSNPN and CDR2 is SVGIG (reference sequence). Here the CDR3 reads CAWSLTSGSREQYF. The CDR3, as DNA: TGTGCCTGGAGTCTAACTAGCGGGAGCCGCGAGCAGTACTTC.

This clone was observed a single time. The chain recombines TRBV5-5 with TRBJ2-7, with TRBD2 as a possible D gene (6 bases). The V end was cut by 5 bases, the J end by 2 bases, with 17 bases between. This CDR3 is 15 amino acids long. Germline-derived CDR1 and CDR2 are SGHKS and YYEKEE (reference sequence). DNA for the CDR3: TGTGCCAGCAGTCCGACGGGGAGGAGGGCCTACGAGCAGTACTTC. Translating gives CASSPTGRRAYEQYF.